Listed below are T cell receptor beta chains from one sample, sequenced in a study of blood T cell repertoires in COVID-19. Using immunoSEQ multiplex PCR, the repertoire was profiled, and TCRdb retains in-frame clones only, with some absent. The data contain about 91,000 clones, 70% to 90% of them singletons. Material for sequencing was peripheral blood. The receptors derive from a man aged 65 to 85 with acute or convalescent COVID-19. Both conserved end residues are part of each CDR3. A D gene is named only where the DNA matches it firmly. The listing skips clone size in some rows; elsewhere it reads once, few, many or a size class.

J: TRBJ2-7
V: TRBV28
size: .
D: .
DNA: TGTGCCAGCAGCACCCCGAGGGTAGCCACCTACGAGCAGTACTTC
CDR3: CASSTPRVATYEQYF

J: TRBJ1-1
V: TRBV5-1
size: few
D: TRBD1
DNA: TGCGCCAGCAGCTTGATGGACAGGGGTGAAGCTTTCTTT
CDR3: CASSLMDRGEAFF

J: TRBJ1-3
V: TRBV7-6
size: once
D: .
DNA: TGTGCCAGCAGCCACTCTCAGGGGAACTCTGGAAACACCATATATTTT
CDR3: CASSHSQGNSGNTIYF

J: TRBJ1-5
V: TRBV25-1
size: once
D: .
DNA: TGTGCCAGCAGTGAATATGGCGGTCAGCCCCAGCATTTT
CDR3: CASSEYGGQPQHF

J: TRBJ1-3
V: TRBV7-9
size: once
D: .
DNA: TGTGCCAGCAGCTTAGTTCAGTCAAGCTCTGGAAACACCATATATTTT
CDR3: CASSLVQSSSGNTIYF

J: TRBJ2-3
V: TRBV7-8
size: once
D: TRBD2
DNA: TGTGCCAGCAGCTTCGATAGCGGGGGCACAGATACGCAGTATTTT
CDR3: CASSFDSGGTDTQYF

J: TRBJ2-7
V: TRBV7-6
size: many
D: TRBD1
DNA: TGTGCCAGCGCCGCCGGGACAGGCTCCGCCGAGCAGTACTTC
CDR3: CASAAGTGSAEQYF

J: TRBJ2-1
V: TRBV5-4
size: .
D: .
DNA: TGTGCCAGCAGCTTACACAGGGTCGATGAGCAGTTCTTC
CDR3: CASSLHRVDEQFF

J: TRBJ2-7
V: TRBV29-1
size: .
D: .
DNA: TGCAGCGTTGAATGGTACGGGGTAATCCACGAGCAGTACTTC
CDR3: CSVEWYGVIHEQYF

J: TRBJ1-4
V: TRBV10-3
size: .
D: .
DNA: TGTGCCATCAGTGAGAGAAGCAGGGAAACTAATGAAAAACTGTTTTTT
CDR3: CAISERSRETNEKLFF

J: TRBJ1-1
V: TRBV6-5
size: .
D: TRBD1
DNA: TGTGCCAGTACCAAAGGACAGGGAATGAACACTGAAGCTTTCTTT
CDR3: CASTKGQGMNTEAFF

J: TRBJ1-5
V: TRBV4-1
size: .
D: .
DNA: TGCGCCAGCAGCCAAGTTGTTGAGTACCAGCCCCAGCATTTT
CDR3: CASSQVVEYQPQHF

J: TRBJ1-2
V: TRBV5-8
size: once
D: .
DNA: TGTGCCAGCAGCTCGCAGGGTCCTGGCTACACCTTC
CDR3: CASSSQGPGYTF

J: TRBJ1-4
V: TRBV28
size: .
D: TRBD1
DNA: TGTGCCAGCAGTTACCGGGACAGGGGCAGCCGAGGCGAAAAACTGTTTTTT
CDR3: CASSYRDRGSRGEKLFF

J: TRBJ2-2
V: TRBV6-5
size: .
D: .
DNA: TGTGCCAGCAGCTCCGTTTCTACCGGGGAGCTGTTTTTT
CDR3: CASSSVSTGELFF

J: TRBJ1-5
V: TRBV19
size: .
D: TRBD1
DNA: TGTGCCAGTAGTTCCCAGGGGGACAATCAGCCCCAGCATTTT
CDR3: CASSSQGDNQPQHF

J: TRBJ1-1
V: TRBV2
size: once
D: TRBD1
DNA: TGTGCCAGCCGGGACAGGGGGCATTACACTGAAGCTTTCTTT
CDR3: CASRDRGHYTEAFF

J: TRBJ1-3
V: TRBV4-1
size: few
D: TRBD1
DNA: TGCGCCAGCAGAGAGGGACAGCACTCTGGAAACACCATATATTTT
CDR3: CASREGQHSGNTIYF

J: TRBJ2-5
V: TRBV4-1
size: .
D: .
DNA: TGCGCCAGCAGCCAAGATCTTTTGGCAGAGACCCAGTACTTC
CDR3: CASSQDLLAETQYF

J: TRBJ2-6
V: TRBV15
size: .
D: .
DNA: TGTGCCACCAGCAGCCAGGGCTCTGGGGCCAACGTCCTGACTTTC
CDR3: CATSSQGSGANVLTF

J: TRBJ1-1
V: TRBV3-1/TRBV3-2
size: .
D: .
DNA: TGTGCCAGCAGCCAGTATATAGTCACTGAAGCTTTCTTT
CDR3: CASSQYIVTEAFF

J: TRBJ2-7
V: TRBV5-4
size: .
D: TRBD1
DNA: TGTGCCAGCAGCATGGAGACAGGGTCCTACGAGCAGTACTTC
CDR3: CASSMETGSYEQYF

J: TRBJ1-2
V: TRBV15
size: .
D: TRBD1
DNA: TGTGCCACCAGCGCCTTGACAGGGCGCGGCTACACCTTC
CDR3: CATSALTGRGYTF

J: TRBJ1-6
V: TRBV4-1
size: .
D: .
DNA: TGCGCCAGCAGCCAGGGAGAGACTGCCCTGCGATCACCCCTCCACTTT
CDR3: CASSQGETALRSPLHF

J: TRBJ1-5
V: TRBV6-5
size: .
D: .
DNA: TGTGCCAGCACAGACTGGGGGACTGGGCCCCAGCATTTT
CDR3: CASTDWGTGPQHF

J: TRBJ1-2
V: TRBV6-4
size: once
D: .
DNA: TGTGCCAGCAGTGTAATGTCTCGCAGGGAGGGGATCTATGGCTACACCTTC
CDR3: CASSVMSRREGIYGYTF